The clone carrying this TCR beta chain was counted ten times or more. These data are taken from a study of CD8+ T cells in alopecia areata. Overall study context: The drug, oral tofacitinib, was given to treated patients at 5 to 10 mg twice daily.

Treatment specified: oral pan-JAK inhibitor, 5-10 mg twice daily. The CDR3 has 12 amino acids. V lost 5 bases to trimming and J lost 10 bases, with 14 bases between them. Germline V CDR1 and CDR2: LNHDA, SQIVND (reference sequence). Extracted from the samples, RNA was reverse transcribed into cDNA to serve as the sequencing template. Profiled with immunoSEQ multiplex PCR; TCRdb holds only in-frame clones, not every one. The repertoire holds around 190,000 clones, with 60% to 70% as singletons. This TCR derives from a human donor with alopecia areata. This specimen consisted of CD4+ T cells sorted from blood, obtained at week 4, from a patient treated with tofacitinib. This sequence joins TRBV19 and TRBJ1-1; D is undetermined. Written as DNA, the CDR3 is TGTGCCAGTAGTTCGGGGAAGGCCGGAGCTTTCTTT. It specifies CASSSGKAGAFF.